The clone carrying this T cell receptor (beta chain) has only a few counts. Antigen: not known. The data originate from a study of vaccination and CD4 T cells after COVID-19. Across the whole study: There were two doses of either BNT162b2 or mRNA-1273 vaccine given to participants.

MiXCR was run by TCRdb on the PCR reads, yielding one entry per CDR3 protein. The sample yields 15,000 or so distinct CDR3 sequences, approximately 69% seen once. This CDR3 region has 14 residues. Per the germline V gene, CDR1 is SGHNT and CDR2 is YYREEE (reference sequence). The V gene lost 4 bases and the J gene lost 6 bases, with 17 bases spanning the gap. General study points: Convalescent patients displayed a median about 86% of reactive clones emerging only post-vaccination.

This material consisted of CD4+ T cells from blood, taken after SARS-CoV-2 vaccination. The chain has TRBV5-4 and TRBJ2-7, with no clear D. The source of this sequence is a human donor who had recovered from COVID-19. In nucleotides, the CDR3 is TGTGCCAGCAGCCCCCAGCAGGCCCCGGGCGAGCAGTACTTC. Translated, it gives CASSPQQAPGEQYF.